Reported below is one T cell receptor beta chain. Its cognate antigen is unknown. TCR beta CDR3 sequences were amplified from RNA transcripts. The HTBI primer set was used in a first-round RT-PCR of the TCR CDR3. TCRdb ran MiXCR on the multiplex PCR reads and lists one entry per CDR3 protein. This sample has 540,000 or so distinct CDR3 sequences, with roughly 50% found just once. Uncontrolled infections, other autoimmune diseases, pregnancy or lactation led to exclusion of patients. Orbital computed tomography, thyroid ultrasound, serum thyroxine and TRAb, and clinical symptoms together informed the diagnoses. This specimen comes from a study of T cells in Graves' hyperthyroidism and ophthalmopathy. The study's findings and limits: Model-based prediction identified ophthalmopathy a median around 6.7 months prior to its onset. Among clonotypes expanded in thyroid above 0.001, most were also found in blood.

Sample: peripheral blood or thyroid tissue (not recorded which). This TCR came from an adult woman with Graves' disease, either hyperthyroidism or ophthalmopathy (not recorded which).

The CDR3 region has the DNA TGCAGCGTTTCGACCCCTCGGTTGGGCGAGCAGTACTTC. This encodes CSVSTPRLGEQYF. J is TRBJ2-7 and V is TRBV29-1; D unresolved. Per germline, CDR1 SQVTM and CDR2 ANQGSEA. CDR3 length: 13 amino acids. Trimming left V 5 bases short and J 6 bases short, with 17 bases between.